Listed below are T cell receptor beta chains from one sample, sequenced in a study of blood T cell repertoires in COVID-19. Clones were sequenced by immunoSEQ multiplex PCR, and TCRdb holds only the in-frame ones, with some missing. The table records some 41,000 clones, about 88% of them present only once. Sequencing was done on a sample of peripheral blood. Source of these receptors: a man in his sixties with active COVID-19. Both conserved end residues are part of each CDR3. Fields, in order: clone size, J gene, D gene, V gene, CDR3 DNA, CDR3 protein. D genes are given only for firm matches. Expanded clones are given a class, and other clones once, few, many or no size at all.

clone size: .
J gene: TRBJ1-5
D gene: .
V gene: TRBV2
CDR3 DNA: TGTGCCAGCAGTCGGGAACGACAGGAGAATCAGCCCCAGCATTTT
CDR3 protein: CASSRERQENQPQHF

clone size: .
J gene: TRBJ2-7
D gene: .
V gene: TRBV3-1/TRBV3-2
CDR3 DNA: TGTGCCAGCCGGGACTCGGGGGAGCAGTACTTC
CDR3 protein: CASRDSGEQYF

clone size: .
J gene: TRBJ2-3
D gene: .
V gene: TRBV28
CDR3 DNA: TGTGCCAGTTACCTGACAGGAAGGGGAGATACGCAGTATTTT
CDR3 protein: CASYLTGRGDTQYF

clone size: .
J gene: TRBJ2-2
D gene: TRBD1
V gene: TRBV29-1
CDR3 DNA: TGCAGCGTCAGGGACAGCCGGAACACCGGGGAGCTGTTTTTT
CDR3 protein: CSVRDSRNTGELFF

clone size: .
J gene: TRBJ2-2
D gene: TRBD2
V gene: TRBV10-1
CDR3 DNA: TGCGCCAGCAGTGACCCGGGACTAGCGGGAGCAGGGACCGGGGAGCTGTTTTTT
CDR3 protein: CASSDPGLAGAGTGELFF

clone size: .
J gene: TRBJ2-7
D gene: .
V gene: TRBV7-9
CDR3 DNA: TGTGCCAGCAGCTTAGAGGAGACGGGAAGCTCCTACGAGCAGTACTTC
CDR3 protein: CASSLEETGSSYEQYF

clone size: many
J gene: TRBJ2-7
D gene: TRBD2
V gene: TRBV30
CDR3 DNA: TGTGCCTGGAGTAAAACTAGCGGGGGGGTCTACGAGCAGTACTTC
CDR3 protein: CAWSKTSGGVYEQYF

clone size: .
J gene: TRBJ2-7
D gene: TRBD1
V gene: TRBV18
CDR3 DNA: TGTGCCAGCTCACCGGGGACAGGGCGCTACGAGCAGTACTTC
CDR3 protein: CASSPGTGRYEQYF

clone size: .
J gene: TRBJ2-1
D gene: TRBD2
V gene: TRBV7-9
CDR3 DNA: TGTGCCAGCAGCCCCTATAGCGGGAGGGACGTTTATGAGCAGTTCTTC
CDR3 protein: CASSPYSGRDVYEQFF

clone size: few
J gene: TRBJ2-2
D gene: .
V gene: TRBV5-1
CDR3 DNA: TGCGCCAGCAGTCCCACCGCGACAGGGAACACCGGGGAGCTGTTTTTT
CDR3 protein: CASSPTATGNTGELFF

clone size: .
J gene: TRBJ2-1
D gene: TRBD2
V gene: TRBV4-2
CDR3 DNA: TGTGCCAGCAGCTCCGGACTAGCGGTCTACAATGAGCAGTTCTTC
CDR3 protein: CASSSGLAVYNEQFF